A selection of T cell receptor beta chains follows, all from one sample in a study of CD8+CD57+ T cells in acquired aplastic anemia. A single record per CDR3 protein comes from TCRdb applying MiXCR to the reads. The repertoire holds approximately 380,000 distinct CDR3 sequences, with 65% to 80% as singletons. The source material was sorted CD4+, CD8+, or CD8+CD57+ T cells (not recorded which) from PBMCs. Every receptor here comes from a human donor in good health, serving as a control. Each CDR3 is given with its conserved first and last residue. A D gene is named only where the DNA matches it firmly. Expanded clones get a size class; other rows say once, few or many, or leave the size out.

CDR3nt: TGTGCCAGCAGCCAGAAGGGGGGAGTAACGTATGGCTACACCTTC
CDR3aa: CASSQKGGVTYGYTF
d_gene: .
abundance: .
v_gene: TRBV7-2
j_gene: TRBJ1-2

CDR3nt: TGTGCCAGCAGCTTTACGCAGGGACGGGCCGGGGAGCTGTTTTTT
CDR3aa: CASSFTQGRAGELFF
d_gene: .
abundance: .
v_gene: TRBV11-1
j_gene: TRBJ2-2

CDR3nt: TGTGCCAGCAGCCAAGTGTATACGGGGTCCGGAAACACCATATATTTT
CDR3aa: CASSQVYTGSGNTIYF
d_gene: .
abundance: many
v_gene: TRBV14
j_gene: TRBJ1-3

CDR3nt: TGCAGTGTAAGGATAGGTGGCCCCAGCAACTATGGCTACACCTTC
CDR3aa: CSVRIGGPSNYGYTF
d_gene: .
abundance: .
v_gene: TRBV20-1
j_gene: TRBJ1-2

CDR3nt: TGTGCCAGCAGCGTAGCGCCCAGCGGACAAGATGGCCACACCTTC
CDR3aa: CASSVAPSGQDGHTF
d_gene: .
abundance: .
v_gene: TRBV9
j_gene: TRBJ1-2

CDR3nt: TGTGCCAGCAGTGAAGGAGGAGGGTGGGGACGAAGCTCTGTAGCTTTT
CDR3aa: CASSEGGGWGRSSVAF
d_gene: .
abundance: .
v_gene: TRBV2
j_gene: TRBJ2-3

CDR3nt: TGTGCCAGCAGCCTAGACAAGGGCGGGGAGCTGATTTTTTATTTT
CDR3aa: CASSLDKGGELIFYF
d_gene: .
abundance: .
v_gene: TRBV7-2
j_gene: TRBJ2-3

CDR3nt: TGTGCCAGCAGCCCAGGGCGCTGGGGGGAAAAACTGTTTTTT
CDR3aa: CASSPGRWGEKLFF
d_gene: .
abundance: many
v_gene: TRBV7-2
j_gene: TRBJ1-4

CDR3nt: TGTGCCAGCGCGGCTACCTATAGCACAGATACGCAGTATTTT
CDR3aa: CASAATYSTDTQYF
d_gene: .
abundance: .
v_gene: TRBV6-1
j_gene: TRBJ2-3

CDR3nt: TGTGCCAGCAGCAAGATTACAGGGTACAATGAGCAGTTC
CDR3aa: CASSKITGYNEQF
d_gene: .
abundance: few
v_gene: TRBV7-9
j_gene: TRBJ2-7

CDR3nt: TGCGCCAGCAGCTACCCGGACAGGGCGGGCGAGCAGTACTTC
CDR3aa: CASSYPDRAGEQYF
d_gene: TRBD1
abundance: .
v_gene: TRBV5-1
j_gene: TRBJ2-7

CDR3nt: TGTGCCAGCAGCCCTCCACAGGGTTACGAGCAGTACTTC
CDR3aa: CASSPPQGYEQYF
d_gene: .
abundance: many
v_gene: TRBV11-2
j_gene: TRBJ2-7

CDR3nt: TGCAGTGCTACGCCTTTACGCTACGAAGATACGCAGTATTTT
CDR3aa: CSATPLRYEDTQYF
d_gene: .
abundance: .
v_gene: TRBV20-1
j_gene: TRBJ2-3

CDR3nt: TGTGCCAGCAGTGAAGCGCTTCGGGCAGGCTTAGCCAAAAACATTCAGTACTTC
CDR3aa: CASSEALRAGLAKNIQYF
d_gene: .
abundance: .
v_gene: TRBV6-1
j_gene: TRBJ2-4

CDR3nt: TGCAGTGCTAGGATCGGGGGCCGTGAAAAACTGTTTTTT
CDR3aa: CSARIGGREKLFF
d_gene: .
abundance: .
v_gene: TRBV20-1
j_gene: TRBJ1-4

CDR3nt: TGCAGTGCTCCTCACAATCTTTACACCGAAGCTTTCTTT
CDR3aa: CSAPHNLYTEAFF
d_gene: .
abundance: .
v_gene: TRBV20-1
j_gene: TRBJ1-1

CDR3nt: TGTGCCAGCAGTGAAGTGTACCGAATCTCTGGAAACACCATATATTTT
CDR3aa: CASSEVYRISGNTIYF
d_gene: .
abundance: many
v_gene: TRBV6-1
j_gene: TRBJ1-3

CDR3nt: TGTGCCAGCAGCCAAGTCGAACGGGGGGGCCGAGATACGCAGTATTTT
CDR3aa: CASSQVERGGRDTQYF
d_gene: TRBD2
abundance: many
v_gene: TRBV3-1
j_gene: TRBJ2-3

CDR3nt: TGTGCCACCGGGAGGAGGGACAATCATCCCCAGCATTTT
CDR3aa: CATGRRDNHPQHF
d_gene: .
abundance: .
v_gene: TRBV15
j_gene: TRBJ1-5

CDR3nt: TGTGCCAGCAGCTTAGGGGCTAGCACGAACTCACCCCTCCACTTT
CDR3aa: CASSLGASTNSPLHF
d_gene: .
abundance: .
v_gene: TRBV11-2
j_gene: TRBJ1-6

CDR3nt: TGTGCCAGCAGCTTAGTATTCGGCAAGCAAGAGACAGAGACCCAGTACTTC
CDR3aa: CASSLVFGKQETETQYF
d_gene: .
abundance: .
v_gene: TRBV7-3
j_gene: TRBJ2-5

CDR3nt: TGTGCCAGCAGCCTGACGGGACAGGGGTCCCGAACGAGGACTGAAGCTTTCTTT
CDR3aa: CASSLTGQGSRTRTEAFF
d_gene: TRBD1
abundance: .
v_gene: TRBV11-2
j_gene: TRBJ1-1

CDR3nt: TGTGCCAGCAGACCCGAGAGCGGGGGTGGGTTGTATGAGCAGTTCTTC
CDR3aa: CASRPESGGGLYEQFF
d_gene: TRBD2
abundance: many
v_gene: TRBV27
j_gene: TRBJ2-1

CDR3nt: TGTGCCAGCAGACGAAGACAGGGGGATGGCTACACCTTC
CDR3aa: CASRRRQGDGYTF
d_gene: TRBD1
abundance: many
v_gene: TRBV6-5
j_gene: TRBJ1-2

CDR3nt: TGTGCCAGCAGCGAATACCTAGGGGATCAGTCCCAGCAGTACTTC
CDR3aa: CASSEYLGDQSQQYF
d_gene: .
abundance: .
v_gene: TRBV9
j_gene: TRBJ2-7

CDR3nt: TGCAGTGCCAGGCCAGTGAGGGGGCGAAGCACAGATACGCAGTATTTT
CDR3aa: CSARPVRGRSTDTQYF
d_gene: TRBD1
abundance: .
v_gene: TRBV20-1
j_gene: TRBJ2-3

CDR3nt: TGTGCCAGCAGCTTAGCCGAGGCCACAGATACGCTGCATTTT
CDR3aa: CASSLAEATDTLHF
d_gene: .
abundance: .
v_gene: TRBV7-2
j_gene: TRBJ1-6

CDR3nt: TGTGCCAGCAGCTTAGGGTCCACGAACTATGGCTACACCTTC
CDR3aa: CASSLGSTNYGYTF
d_gene: .
abundance: many
v_gene: TRBV7-8
j_gene: TRBJ1-2

CDR3nt: TGTGCCAGCAGCTCTGACAGGTTAGGGTATTCAGAGACCCAGTACTTC
CDR3aa: CASSSDRLGYSETQYF
d_gene: .
abundance: .
v_gene: TRBV7-8
j_gene: TRBJ2-5

CDR3nt: TGCGCCAGCAACAGGAAAGGGATGTGGGATGGCTACACCTTC
CDR3aa: CASNRKGMWDGYTF
d_gene: .
abundance: .
v_gene: TRBV4-3
j_gene: TRBJ1-2

CDR3nt: TGCAGTGCCAAACAGGGCTACACCTTC
CDR3aa: CSAKQGYTF
d_gene: .
abundance: .
v_gene: TRBV20-1
j_gene: TRBJ1-2

CDR3nt: TGCGCCAGCAGTTACGACGATGGGAACACTGAGGCTTTCTTT
CDR3aa: CASSYDDGNTEAFF
d_gene: .
abundance: .
v_gene: TRBV10-1
j_gene: TRBJ1-1

CDR3nt: TGTGCTAGCAGCTTGAGCGCCAGGGGGGTGAACTCTTTCGCTTTCTTT
CDR3aa: CASSLSARGVNSFAFF
d_gene: TRBD1
abundance: .
v_gene: TRBV7-3
j_gene: TRBJ1-1

CDR3nt: TGTGCCAGCAGCCAACATCCTGGACTGATCTACAGGGAGCAGTACTTC
CDR3aa: CASSQHPGLIYREQYF
d_gene: .
abundance: many
v_gene: TRBV3-1
j_gene: TRBJ2-7

CDR3nt: TGTGCCAGCAGCTTAGGCAGCACAGATACGCAGTATTTTCAGTACTTC
CDR3aa: CASSLGSTDTQYFQYF
d_gene: .
abundance: .
v_gene: TRBV7-9
j_gene: TRBJ2-5

CDR3nt: TGTGCCAGCAGACCGACAGGGGGGCTGTACTATGGCTACACCTTC
CDR3aa: CASRPTGGLYYGYTF
d_gene: TRBD1
abundance: .
v_gene: TRBV5-6
j_gene: TRBJ1-2

CDR3nt: TGTGCCAGCAGCGTATCTCGGTCAGGGACCCAGTACTTC
CDR3aa: CASSVSRSGTQYF
d_gene: .
abundance: .
v_gene: TRBV9
j_gene: TRBJ2-5

CDR3nt: TGTGCCAGCAGCGCTCCAGGGGGGCAGGTCGATGAGCAGTTCTTC
CDR3aa: CASSAPGGQVDEQFF
d_gene: .
abundance: .
v_gene: TRBV9
j_gene: TRBJ2-1

CDR3nt: TGTGCCAGCAGCCCTACCACTATATCTGATGGCTACACCTTC
CDR3aa: CASSPTTISDGYTF
d_gene: .
abundance: many
v_gene: TRBV5-5
j_gene: TRBJ1-2

CDR3nt: TGTGCCACCAGCAGAACCCCAGGGGACAACTCCTACGAGCAGTACTTC
CDR3aa: CATSRTPGDNSYEQYF
d_gene: .
abundance: .
v_gene: TRBV15
j_gene: TRBJ2-7

CDR3nt: TGTGCCACCAGTCGAGGGGATTCACCCCTCCACTTT
CDR3aa: CATSRGDSPLHF
d_gene: .
abundance: .
v_gene: TRBV24-1
j_gene: TRBJ1-6

CDR3nt: TGCGCCAGCAGCCTGGGGGACAGCGGGGGTGGAAACACCATATGTTTT
CDR3aa: CASSLGDSGGGNTICF
d_gene: TRBD1
abundance: .
v_gene: TRBV5-1
j_gene: TRBJ1-3

CDR3nt: TGCAGTGCTAGAGATCCGGGGACTGGGGCCAACGTCCTGACTTTC
CDR3aa: CSARDPGTGANVLTF
d_gene: .
abundance: many
v_gene: TRBV20-1
j_gene: TRBJ2-6

CDR3nt: TGTGCCAGCAGCTTGGGGGGGGTTACGCGAAACACCATATATTTT
CDR3aa: CASSLGGVTRNTIYF
d_gene: .
abundance: many
v_gene: TRBV5-6
j_gene: TRBJ1-3

CDR3nt: TGCGCCAGCAGCTTAGGGGGGCCAGTCGCAGAGACCCAGTACTTC
CDR3aa: CASSLGGPVAETQYF
d_gene: .
abundance: .
v_gene: TRBV10-2
j_gene: TRBJ2-5

CDR3nt: TGTGCCAGCAGTGCAACGAGAGAGACCCAGTACTTC
CDR3aa: CASSATRETQYF
d_gene: .
abundance: many
v_gene: TRBV2
j_gene: TRBJ2-5

CDR3nt: TGTGCCAGCAGCCCGGCTAGCCGCAACGCCATATATTTT
CDR3aa: CASSPASRNAIYF
d_gene: .
abundance: .
v_gene: TRBV5-1
j_gene: TRBJ1-3

CDR3nt: TGTGCCAGCAGCACCAACCCACGGACGGGGGGCTTC
CDR3aa: CASSTNPRTGGF
d_gene: TRBD2
abundance: .
v_gene: TRBV7-9
j_gene: TRBJ2-5

CDR3nt: TGTGCCACTAGTATTCCAGGGGGGTCTGTAGATACGCAGTATTTT
CDR3aa: CATSIPGGSVDTQYF
d_gene: .
abundance: .
v_gene: TRBV19
j_gene: TRBJ2-3

CDR3nt: TGTGCCACCAGCTCATGGACGAGCGATGTCAATGAGCAGTTCTTC
CDR3aa: CATSSWTSDVNEQFF
d_gene: .
abundance: .
v_gene: TRBV15
j_gene: TRBJ2-1

CDR3nt: TGTGCCTGGAGTCGGAGTCGGAGCACTGAAGCTTTCTTT
CDR3aa: CAWSRSRSTEAFF
d_gene: .
abundance: .
v_gene: TRBV7-2
j_gene: TRBJ1-1

CDR3nt: TGTGCCAGCAGGGAAAGGGGCACCAGCTCCTACAATGAGCAGTTCTTC
CDR3aa: CASRERGTSSYNEQFF
d_gene: .
abundance: .
v_gene: TRBV11-2
j_gene: TRBJ2-1

CDR3nt: TGTGCCTGGAGTTTCCCCCCGGATGAAAAACTGTTTTTT
CDR3aa: CAWSFPPDEKLFF
d_gene: .
abundance: .
v_gene: TRBV30
j_gene: TRBJ1-4

CDR3nt: TGTGCCAGCAGCAAACCGGGACAGGGCACAGATACGCAGTATTTT
CDR3aa: CASSKPGQGTDTQYF
d_gene: TRBD1
abundance: .
v_gene: TRBV11-2
j_gene: TRBJ2-3